The rows below give T cell receptor beta chains drawn from one sample of a study of blood T cell repertoires in COVID-19. The assay was immunoSEQ multiplex PCR, and TCRdb's table has in-frame clones only and misses some. The profile shows 250,000 or so clones, around 79% of them singletons. Sequencing was done on a sample of peripheral blood. These receptors were obtained from a woman older than 75 with acute or convalescent COVID-19. Each CDR3 is given with its conserved first and last residue. Each record gives: J gene, V gene, clone size, D gene, CDR3 DNA, CDR3 protein. A D gene is named only where the DNA matches it firmly. Size is omitted from some rows. Given values are once, few, many or a class for expanded clones.

TRBJ1-4 | TRBV5-1 | NA | NA | TGCGCCAGCAGCTTGGGGGGCCTGGATGAAAAACTGTTTTTT | CASSLGGLDEKLFF
TRBJ1-6 | TRBV19 | NA | NA | TGTGCCAGTAGTATGGTTTCAATGGCAGGATTTAATTCACCCCTCCACTTT | CASSMVSMAGFNSPLHF
TRBJ2-5 | TRBV7-9 | NA | TRBD1 | TGTGCCAGCAGCCCAGGAGGGGGACAGGTGACTCACTTC | CASSPGGGQVTHF
TRBJ1-1 | TRBV5-1 | NA | TRBD1 | TGCGCCAGCAGCAAAAACCTTGGACAGGTTTTGAACACTGAAGCTTTCTTT | CASSKNLGQVLNTEAFF
TRBJ1-6 | TRBV18 | NA | TRBD1 | TGTGCCAGCTCACCAACAGGGGGGAACGGTTCACCCCTCCACTTT | CASSPTGGNGSPLHF
TRBJ2-1 | TRBV6-5 | NA | NA | TGTGCCAGCAGTTACCAGGGTAACTACAATGAGCAGTTCTTC | CASSYQGNYNEQFF
TRBJ1-5 | TRBV5-1 | NA | TRBD1 | TGCGCCAGCAGCTTGGAAGGGACAGGGGAACAGCCCCAGCATTTT | CASSLEGTGEQPQHF
TRBJ1-6 | TRBV14 | NA | NA | TGTGCCAGCAGCCAACAAGCCGACCTAGCACCCCTCCACTTT | CASSQQADLAPLHF
TRBJ2-7 | TRBV11-2 | NA | TRBD1 | TGTGCCAGCAGCGCTACCCCGGGACAGGGGCCTAACGAGCAGTACTTC | CASSATPGQGPNEQYF
TRBJ1-2 | TRBV7-9 | NA | NA | TGTGCCAGCACTCTTTCTACGCAGCGGGGCTACACCTTC | CASTLSTQRGYTF
TRBJ2-5 | TRBV5-1 | few | NA | TGCGCCAGCAGCTTGGGTAGCAGCCAAGAGACCCAGTACTTC | CASSLGSSQETQYF
TRBJ2-5 | TRBV5-1 | once | NA | TGCGCCAGCAGCTTGGCACATCGGGCAGGGGTAGAGACCCAGTACTTC | CASSLAHRAGVETQYF
TRBJ1-5 | TRBV2 | NA | TRBD1 | TGTGCCAGCAGTGAGGTCAGGGGGCGCCAGCCCCAGCATTTT | CASSEVRGRQPQHF
TRBJ1-1 | TRBV5-4 | NA | TRBD1 | TGTGCCAGCAGCGTGGGACAGGCAAACACTGAAGCTTTCTTT | CASSVGQANTEAFF
TRBJ1-2 | TRBV4-3 | many | TRBD1 | TGCGCCAGCAGCCAAGATCCGACAGGGACATATGGCTACACCTTC | CASSQDPTGTYGYTF
TRBJ2-5 | TRBV19 | NA | TRBD2 | TGTGCCAGTAGTCCCCGAGGGGCGGGGGTCAGGAGATACTTC | CASSPRGAGVRRYF
TRBJ2-7 | TRBV18 | few | TRBD1 | TGTGCCAGCTCACCAGGGGGACAGGGGTCCTACGAGCAGTACTTC | CASSPGGQGSYEQYF
TRBJ2-5 | TRBV6-5 | once | TRBD1 | TGTGCCAGCAGCCGCGCCGGGACAGATCTACAGACCCAGTACTTC | CASSRAGTDLQTQYF
TRBJ2-1 | TRBV2 | NA | NA | TGTGCCAGCAGTGAATCCAATAATGAGCAGTTCTTC | CASSESNNEQFF
TRBJ1-3 | TRBV29-1 | NA | TRBD1 | TGCAGCGTTAGCCGGACAGGGGCCGGAAACACCATATATTTT | CSVSRTGAGNTIYF
TRBJ1-1 | TRBV5-4 | many | NA | TGTGCCAGCAGCTCCGGCAGGGGCCGCGACACTGAAGCTTTCTTT | CASSSGRGRDTEAFF
TRBJ2-7 | TRBV11-1 | many | NA | TGTGCCAGCAGTTACGAGAAACCCGAGCAGTACTTC | CASSYEKPEQYF
TRBJ2-7 | TRBV18 | few | NA | TGTGCCAGCTCACCGAACTCGCCGGGGGCCTACGAGCAGTACTTC | CASSPNSPGAYEQYF
TRBJ1-2 | TRBV19 | NA | NA | TGTGCCAGTCTCCCTTCGGACGGGGATTATGGCTACACCTTC | CASLPSDGDYGYTF
TRBJ1-1 | TRBV14 | NA | NA | TGTGCCAGCAGCCGCCAGGTGAACACTGAAGCTTTCTTT | CASSRQVNTEAFF
TRBJ1-1 | TRBV18 | NA | NA | TGTGCCAGCTCACTGTCCGGGATGAACACTGAAGCTTTCTTT | CASSLSGMNTEAFF
TRBJ1-2 | TRBV6-5 | NA | NA | TGTGCCAGCAGTTACGGAGCGGGTGTCTATGGCTACACCTTC | CASSYGAGVYGYTF
TRBJ2-3 | TRBV5-1 | NA | NA | TGCGCCAGCAGAGGGGTTTCCTTTAGCACAGATACGCAGTATTTT | CASRGVSFSTDTQYF
TRBJ1-2 | TRBV21-1 | NA | NA | TGTGCCAGCAGCAGCCTCGACAGGGACCCTTGCGGCTACACCTTC | CASSSLDRDPCGYTF
TRBJ2-4 | TRBV6-1 | NA | NA | TGTGCCAGCAGTGATCCGCGGGAACTAGCCAAAAACATTCAGTACTTC | CASSDPRELAKNIQYF
TRBJ2-5 | TRBV5-6 | NA | TRBD1 | TGTGCCAGCAGCCTGGGACAGGGACTTTTAGAGACCCAGTACTTC | CASSLGQGLLETQYF